This T cell receptor beta chain was identified during a study of cytomegalovirus exposure and HLA in healthy donors. General study findings and limits: Versus the approximately 700-donor mean, an Asian-associated ancestry cluster reportedly showed fewer N-insertions in a later analysis.

Of note for this clone: Its antigen is currently unknown.

PCR used 60 Vbeta primers and 13 Jbeta primers. Clones were read by immunoSEQ multiplex PCR, and TCRdb kept only the in-frame ones, dropping some. The sample consists of under 200,000 clones, about 77% of them appearing once. CDR1 and CDR2 (germline): SGHAT, FQNNGV. The V end was cut by 2 bases, the J end by 13 bases, with 17 bases between. The CDR3 has 13 amino acids. The sequencing input was PBMCs. This receptor was taken from a woman in her forties in good health and CMV-seropositive. The V gene is TRBV11-2, the J gene TRBJ1-1; D possibly corresponds to TRBD1 (6 bases). The CDR3 region is CASSLSRQENCFF. The CDR3 bases are TGTGCCAGCAGCTTATCTCGACAGGAGAATTGTTTCTTT.